The 8 T cell receptor beta chains given below trace back to one sample, sequenced in a study of OX40 agonist ivuxolimab in advanced cancers. Measured with immunoSEQ multiplex PCR; TCRdb has only the in-frame clones, and not every one. The sample has roughly 86,000 clones, about 93% seen once; the top ten hold approximately 1.2%. Sequencing used CD4+ or CD8+ T cells sorted from blood, obtained in a trial of the OX40 agonist ivuxolimab. Source of these receptors: an adult with an advanced solid tumor such as melanoma, head and neck, liver or kidney cancer.

This sequence joins TRBV2 and TRBJ2-1; maybe TRBD2 (5 bases). Trimming removed 4 bases from V and 5 bases from J, with 15 bases in between. This CDR3 is 15 amino acids long. Germline lookup yields CDR1 SNHLY and CDR2 FYNNEI. CDR3 sequence reads: CASSAAGLSHNEQFF. CDR3 nucleotides: TGTGCCAGCAGTGCCGCGGGCCTATCCCACAATGAGCAGTTCTTC.

The CDR3 DNA reads as TGTGCCAGCAGCGTTAGGGCCGGGGCCAACGTCCTGACTTTC. Residues: CASSVRAGANVLTF. This rearrangement joins TRBV9 to TRBJ2-6; no clear D gene. The germline gives CDR1 SGDLS, CDR2 YYNGEE. V was pared by 2 bases and J by 4 bases, with 7 bases between. The CDR3 covers 14 residues.

The chain has TRBV9 and TRBJ2-2; D is uncertain. Germline loops: CDR1 SGDLS, CDR2 YYNGEE. Trimming took off 0 bases at V and 5 bases at J, with 11 bases between the two ends. The CDR3 length is 15 residues. The CDR3 reads CASSVDPGSTGELFF. The CDR3 DNA is TGTGCCAGCAGCGTAGATCCGGGCTCAACCGGGGAGCTGTTTTTT.

The chain is built from TRBV5-1 and TRBJ2-7; TRBD2 is a possible D gene (5 bases). Germline V gene lookup returns CDR1 SGHRS and CDR2 YFSETQ. This CDR3 is built from 15 residues. V was clipped by 0 bases and J by 2 bases, with 12 bases between them. CDR3 sequence (DNA): TGCGCCAGCAGCTTGGGGCGGGCTGACCCCTACGAGCAGTACTTC. Encoded protein: CASSLGRADPYEQYF.

The rearrangement joins TRBV9 to TRBJ2-2, with TRBD2 identical over 16 bases. Losses at the gene ends were 4 bases for V and 5 bases for J; bases not matched to a gene: 2. CDR1 and CDR2 from the germline V gene are SGDLS and YYNGEE. This CDR3 region has 16 residues. CDR3 coding DNA: TGTGCCAGCAGCTCGGGACTAGCGGGGGGGACCGGGGAGCTGTTTTTT. It specifies CASSSGLAGGTGELFF.

The chain carries TRBV5-4 and TRBJ2-2; D possibly corresponds to TRBD2 (6 bases). The ends were cut back, 5 bases at V and 0 bases at J, with 11 bases in the middle. This CDR3 has 15 residues. Per germline, CDR1 SGHNT and CDR2 YYREEE (reference sequence). The CDR3 DNA is TGTGCCAGCAGGGCGGGACTCCCGAACACCGGGGAGCTGTTTTTT. It encodes CASRAGLPNTGELFF.

This clone is a singleton in its sample. The rearrangement links TRBV19 to TRBJ2-1, with TRBD2 matching over 7 bases. Germline CDR1 is LNHDA and CDR2 is SQIVND (reference sequence). The CDR3 loop spans 14 amino acids. After removal of 7 bases from V and 9 bases from J, the junction contained 12 bases not matched to a gene. CDR3 coding DNA: TGTGCCAGTACTACCAGCGGGGTCCAGGGTGAGCAGTTCTTC. The encoded protein is CASTTSGVQGEQFF.

This clone appeared a few times. The same CDR3 arises from other DNA sequences in this sample as well. This chain joins TRBV5-1 and TRBJ2-7, with a weak D call TRBD2 (5 bases). The CDR3 contains 15 residues. From germline, CDR1 is SGHRS and CDR2 YFSETQ. Trimming pared 0 bases from V and 0 bases from J, leaving 10 bases between. CDR3 DNA: TGCGCCAGCAGCTTGGTCAGCGGTAGCTCCTACGAGCAGTACTTC. Translating gives CASSLVSGSSYEQYF.